This entry concerns a single T cell receptor beta chain. In the source study's methods: How many nucleated cells were present was estimated from reference gene primer amplification. Sequencing used immunoSEQ multiplex PCR; TCRdb keeps in-frame clones, though not all of them. V and J calls and clone size are those listed in that table; D and trimming were worked out from the DNA. In the table there are 220,000 or so clones, about 80% of which are singletons. The data stem from a study of blood T cell repertoires in COVID-19. The sequencing input was peripheral blood. The origin of this receptor is a woman aged 55-70 years with acute or convalescent COVID-19.

CDR3 nucleotides: TGTGCCAGCAGCGTAGGAGACAGGGGGCGCGAGCAGTACTTC. Residues: CASSVGDRGREQYF. The gene calls are TRBV9 and TRBJ2-7; 10 positions agree with TRBD1. This CDR3 has 14 residues. CDR1 SGDLS and CDR2 YYNGEE come from the germline V gene. Germline trimming cut 0 bases from V and 6 bases from J; bases unmatched to any gene: 3.